This T cell receptor beta chain was documented in a study of blood T cells in healthy people across ages. Overall study results and limits: The unsorted PBMCs prevented any conclusive comparison of naive versus antigen-experienced cells.

This clonotype appeared a few times. The antigen is undetermined. Each sample yielded at least 6 million isolated PBMCs. The ends lost 2 bases at V and 8 bases at J; junction bases unmatched: 6. In germline, CDR1 is GTSNPN, CDR2 SVGIG (reference sequence). The CDR3 is 14 residues long. Primed by a sample-barcoded 5' primer and a J-beta primer mix, a second PCR proceeded for about 7 to 12 cycles. TCRdb ran MiXCR on the 5' RACE reads and lists one entry per CDR3 protein. The data show about 970,000 distinct CDR3 sequences, 45% to 60% seen once. The source is a woman aged 55-69 years in good health. Sequencing was carried out using blood. The chain is built from TRBV30 and TRBJ1-2, with 12 bases identical to TRBD1. CDR3 DNA: TGTGCCTGGAGTAGGGACAGGGGGCGTGGAGGCTACACCTTC. Encoded protein: CAWSRDRGRGGYTF. The full variable domain, with the rest looked up from reference TRBV30 and TRBJ1-2, is SQTIHQWPATLVQPVGSPLSLECTVEGTSNPNLYWYRQAAGRGLQLLFYSVGIGQISSEVPQNLSASRPQDRQFILSSKKLLLSDSGFYLCAWSRDRGRGGYTFGSGTRLTVV.